This TCR beta chain was identified during a study of blood T cell repertoires in COVID-19. V shed 4 bases and J shed 0 bases, with 7 bases lying between them. The CDR3 runs to 13 residues. Germline V gene data show CDR1 as SGDLS and CDR2 as YYNGEE. TCRdb's table, derived via immunoSEQ multiplex PCR, lists solely in-frame clones and lacks some. The data hold some 68,000 clones, with approximately 87% observed a single time. The sequenced sample consisted of peripheral blood. V usage is TRBV9 and J usage is TRBJ1-2; D uncertain. This clonotype was sampled from a man over 45 with active COVID-19. CDR3 loop: CASSSSSNYGYTF. The CDR3 region has the DNA TGTGCCAGCAGCTCCAGTTCTAACTATGGCTACACCTTC.